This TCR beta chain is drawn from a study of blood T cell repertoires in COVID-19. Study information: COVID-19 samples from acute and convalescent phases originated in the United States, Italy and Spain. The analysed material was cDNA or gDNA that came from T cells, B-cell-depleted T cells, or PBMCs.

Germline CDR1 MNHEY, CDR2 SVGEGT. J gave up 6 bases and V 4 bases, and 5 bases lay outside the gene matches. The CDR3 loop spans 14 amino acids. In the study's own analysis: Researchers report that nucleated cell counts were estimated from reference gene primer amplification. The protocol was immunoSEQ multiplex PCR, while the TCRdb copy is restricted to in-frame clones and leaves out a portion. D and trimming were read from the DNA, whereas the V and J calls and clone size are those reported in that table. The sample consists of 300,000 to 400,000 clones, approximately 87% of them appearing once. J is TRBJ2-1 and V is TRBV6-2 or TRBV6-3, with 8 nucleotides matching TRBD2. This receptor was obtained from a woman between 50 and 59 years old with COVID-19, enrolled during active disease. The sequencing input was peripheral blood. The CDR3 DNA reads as TGTGCCAGCAGTTCCTCCGGGACTAGCAATGAGCAGTTCTTC. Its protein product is CASSSSGTSNEQFF.